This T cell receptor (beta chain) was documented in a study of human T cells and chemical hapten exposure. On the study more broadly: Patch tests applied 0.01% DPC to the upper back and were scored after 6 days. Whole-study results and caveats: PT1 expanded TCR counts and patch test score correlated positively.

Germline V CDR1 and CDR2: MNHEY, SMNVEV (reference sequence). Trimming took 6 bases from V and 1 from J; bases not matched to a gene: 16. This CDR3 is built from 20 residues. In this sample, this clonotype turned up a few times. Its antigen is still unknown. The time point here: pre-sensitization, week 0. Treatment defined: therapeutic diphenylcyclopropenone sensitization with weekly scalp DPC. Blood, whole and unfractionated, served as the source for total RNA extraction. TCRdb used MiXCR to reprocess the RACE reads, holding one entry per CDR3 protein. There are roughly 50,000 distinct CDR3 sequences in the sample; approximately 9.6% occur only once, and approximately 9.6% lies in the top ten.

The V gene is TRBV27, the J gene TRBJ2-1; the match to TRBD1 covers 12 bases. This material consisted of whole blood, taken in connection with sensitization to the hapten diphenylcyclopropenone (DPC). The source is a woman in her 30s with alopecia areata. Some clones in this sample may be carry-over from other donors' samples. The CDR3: CASRPNSRDRGQVSYNEQFF. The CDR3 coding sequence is TGTGCCAGCAGACCAAATTCCCGGGACAGGGGGCAGGTATCCTACAATGAGCAGTTCTTC.